One sample yielded the 18 T cell receptor beta chains listed below, sequenced in a study of T-cell reconstitution after alpha-beta-depleted transplantation in children. Preparation of the TCRbeta library involved a method that used unique molecular identifiers. TCRdb fed the PCR reads into MiXCR, producing one record per CDR3 protein. The table lists a few hundred thousand distinct CDR3 sequences, about a tenth of them singletons, with approximately 7% in the top ten. The sequenced sample was PBMCs, obtained before TCRalphabeta/CD19-depleted stem cell transplant. The receptors were sampled from a boy younger than two with acute myeloid leukemia, due to receive a stem cell transplant.

This clonotype turned up a few times. The chain couples TRBV29-1 to TRBJ2-5; the D gene is possibly TRBD2 (6 bases). Trimming removed 6 bases at V and 4 bases at J, with 12 bases between. The V gene's germline CDR1 is SQVTM and CDR2 ANQGSEA. The CDR3 is 12 residues long. The CDR3 coding sequence is TGCAGCGTCCGCCGGAGGGGAGAGACCCAGTACTTC. The encoded protein is CSVRRRGETQYF.

The gene calls are TRBV10-2 and TRBJ2-3, with D possibly being TRBD1 or TRBD2 (5 bases each). This CDR3 has 10 amino acids. Germline lookup yields CDR1 WSHSY and CDR2 SAAADI. CDR3 amino acids: CEMRGDTQYF. In DNA form, the CDR3 reads TGCGAGATGAGGGGAGATACGCAGTATTTT.

This clonotype was observed many times. The rearrangement joins TRBV3-1 to TRBJ2-7; 9 bases match TRBD2. Germline trimming cut 4 bases from V and 0 bases from J; bases unmatched to any gene: 10. Germline V gene sequence: CDR1 LGHDT, CDR2 YNNKEL (reference sequence). The CDR3 runs 17 residues. This chain's CDR3 is CASSPNPLAGISYEQYF. The CDR3 nucleotides are TGTGCCAGCAGCCCCAACCCGCTAGCGGGGATCTCCTACGAGCAGTACTTC.

The V call is TRBV12-3 or TRBV12-4, the J call TRBJ1-4; tentatively, D is TRBD1 (5 bases). The CDR3 extends over 16 amino acids. V was cut by 5 bases and J by 5 bases, with 18 bases left in between. DNA of the CDR3: TGTGCCAGCAGTCATCCCTCTCAGGGATTCAATGAAAAACTGTTTTTT. It encodes CASSHPSQGFNEKLFF.

This sequence joins TRBV20-1 and TRBJ1-2; the D gene is possibly TRBD1 (6 bases). From germline, CDR1 is DFQATT and CDR2 SNEGSKA (reference sequence). V dropped 5 bases and J dropped 5 bases, with 12 bases sitting between them. The CDR3 consists of 12 residues. CDR3 sequence reads: CSADRRGYGYTF. CDR3 bases: TGCAGTGCTGACAGGCGCGGTTATGGCTACACCTTC.

This clonotype was counted many times. The chain has TRBV20-1 and TRBJ1-3; possibly TRBD1 for D (6 bases). The CDR3 sequence is 13 residues long. The germline CDR1 and CDR2 sequences are DFQATT and SNEGSKA (reference sequence). Trimming took 3 bases from V and 2 from J, leaving 8 bases between them. The CDR3 sequence: CSARWTAGNTIYF. CDR3 bases: TGCAGTGCTAGGTGGACAGCTGGAAACACCATATATTTT.

This clonotype was observed at least ten times. V and J are TRBV11-2 and TRBJ2-7; tentatively, D is TRBD1 (5 bases). V lost 5 bases, J lost 2 bases, and 13 bases lay in between. The germline V gene has CDR1 SGHAT and CDR2 FQNNGV. There are 14 residues in the CDR3. CDR3 protein: CASSPLQGTYEQYF. CDR3 bases: TGTGCCAGCAGCCCCCTCCAGGGAACCTACGAGCAGTACTTC.

Comments on this clonotype: This may be a read error: a much more frequent sequence differs by one nucleotide. The V gene is TRBV9, the J gene TRBJ2-1, with D perhaps TRBD1 or TRBD2 (5 bases each). The CDR3 totals 18 residues. The V gene's germline CDR1 is SGDLS and CDR2 YYNGEE. The CDR3 sequence is CASRVDPSKGSSYNEQFF. CDR3 DNA sequence: TGTGCCAGCCGCGTAGATCCCTCAAAGGGGAGCTCCTACAATGAGCAGTTCTTC.

In this sample, this clonotype turned up many times. The DNA for the CDR3 is TGTGCCAGCAGCGGGGACTCAGAGTACGAGCAGTACTTC. Translated: CASSGDSEYEQYF. This chain links TRBV9 with TRBJ2-7; TRBD2 is a possible D gene (6 bases). Per the germline V gene, CDR1 is SGDLS and CDR2 is YYNGEE. The CDR3 is 13 amino acids. The germline V and J ends were trimmed by 3 bases and 4 bases, with 11 bases remaining between them.

This clonotype was counted a few times. The chain carries TRBV28 and TRBJ1-5, with unresolved D. The CDR3 runs 13 residues. Germline CDR1 reads MDHEN; CDR2 reads SYDVKM. V dropped 7 bases and J dropped 10 bases, with 17 bases sitting between them. DNA for the CDR3: TGTGCCAGCAATCCAGGACCACCTCACCCCCAGCATTTT. The encoded protein is CASNPGPPHPQHF.

This sequence joins TRBV19 and TRBJ2-1; TRBD2 aligns across 14 bases. The CDR3 runs 17 residues. The germline CDR1 and CDR2 sequences are LNHDA and SQIVND (reference sequence). Trimming removed 6 bases from V and 0 bases from J; junction bases left unmatched: 4. The CDR3 bases are TGTGCCAGTAGCCCGGGACTAGCGGGGGCCTCCTACAATGAGCAGTTCTTC. Its protein is CASSPGLAGASYNEQFF.

This clonotype has a count of ten or more. This chain connects TRBV7-3 to TRBJ2-7; 8 bases map to TRBD1. This CDR3 comprises 14 residues. J was trimmed by 2 bases and V by 0 bases; bases with no gene match: 0. From germline, CDR1 is SGHTA and CDR2 FQGTGA. The CDR3 protein is CASSLTGQAYEQYF. For the CDR3, the DNA is TGTGCCAGCAGCTTAACGGGACAGGCCTACGAGCAGTACTTC.

The rearrangement links TRBV19 to TRBJ2-1; D is possibly TRBD2 (5 bases). Germline lookup yields CDR1 LNHDA and CDR2 SQIVND (reference sequence). Trimming pared 5 bases from V and 0 bases from J, leaving 14 bases between. There are 16 residues in the CDR3. CDR3 in amino acids: CASSSLLGSSYNEQFF. CDR3 DNA: TGTGCCAGTAGTTCCCTGCTTGGGAGCTCCTACAATGAGCAGTTCTTC.

This clonotype was observed many times. V usage is TRBV20-1 and J usage is TRBJ2-2, with D perhaps being TRBD1 or TRBD2 (6 bases each). Trimming took 2 bases from V and 5 from J, leaving 18 bases between them. Germline CDR1 reads DFQATT; CDR2 reads SNEGSKA (reference sequence). The CDR3 length is 16 residues. As DNA, the CDR3 is TGCAGTGCTAGATCGGAGGTTTGGGGGGCAACCGGGGAGCTGTTTTTT. Translated, it gives CSARSEVWGATGELFF.

This clonotype was counted ten times or more. V usage is TRBV4-2 and J usage is TRBJ1-5; the D gene is possibly TRBD1 (5 bases). CDR1 and CDR2 from the germline V gene are LGHNA and YNFKEQ. Trimming took 1 base from V and 7 from J, leaving 14 bases between them. The CDR3 loop spans 15 amino acids. The CDR3 spells CASSQGGTAGQPQHF. The CDR3 DNA sequence: TGTGCCAGCAGCCAAGGGGGGACTGCCGGACAGCCCCAGCATTTT.

This clonotype has at least ten counts. This sequence joins TRBV27 and TRBJ2-7, with TRBD2 as a possible D gene (6 bases). The germline V gene encodes CDR1 MNHEY and CDR2 SMNVEV (reference sequence). The CDR3 consists of 15 residues. Trimming left V 3 bases short and J 3 bases short, with 15 bases between. The CDR3 region is CASSLAPGAVYEQYF. The CDR3 DNA reads TGTGCCAGCAGTTTGGCCCCGGGAGCTGTCTACGAGCAGTACTTC.

This chain connects TRBV6-7 to TRBJ1-1, with unresolved D. TRBV6-7 falls under the ORF class, with uncertain function. V shed 2 bases and J shed 0 bases, with 7 bases lying between them. The CDR3 covers 14 residues. The DNA for the CDR3 is TGTGCCAGCAGTTACCCCACTTTGAACACTGAAGCTTTCTTT. Encoded protein: CASSYPTLNTEAFF.

Ten or more counts support this clonotype. V is TRBV28 and J is TRBJ2-7; D is undetermined. The CDR3 extends over 12 amino acids. V was pared by 5 bases and J by 3 bases, with 8 bases between. Germline loops: CDR1 MDHEN, CDR2 SYDVKM. The CDR3 DNA sequence: TGTGCCAGCAGTCGGCAGGACTACGAGCAGTACTTC. Protein: CASSRQDYEQYF.